One and the same sample provided the 25 T cell receptor beta chains below, sequenced in a study of early T cells in non-severe SARS-CoV-2 infection. One entry per CDR3 protein, called by TCRdb with MiXCR from the 5' RACE reads. The sample lists tens of thousands of distinct CDR3 sequences, more than 10% seen once, with about 1.2% in the top ten. The specimen was whole blood, collected at baseline. Receptor source: an adult who was a healthcare worker with PCR-confirmed SARS-CoV-2 infection or an uninfected control (not recorded which). The donor label of this sample is uncertain.

This clonotype has a handful of counts. The chain recombines TRBV7-9 with TRBJ2-1; 7 positions match TRBD2. The CDR3 is 17 amino acids. CDR1 and CDR2 from the germline V gene are SEHNR and FQNEAQ (reference sequence). V was clipped by 5 bases and J by 3 bases; unmatched bases: 13. The CDR3 nucleotides are TGTGCCAGCAGCATGATATCGACTAGCCTGCGCTACAATGAGCAGTTCTTC. This translates into CASSMISTSLRYNEQFF.

The J gene is TRBJ1-6, the V gene TRBV2, with 11 bases fitting TRBD1. Trimming cost V 6 bases and J 5 bases; bases outside gene matches: 0. This CDR3 spans 14 amino acids. Germline V gene lookup returns CDR1 SNHLY and CDR2 FYNNEI. CDR3 protein: CASRGQGDNSPLHF. CDR3 bases: TGTGCCAGCAGGGGACAGGGGGATAATTCACCCCTCCACTTT. Full variable domain (rest looked up from reference TRBV2 and TRBJ1-6): EPEVTQTPSHQVTQMGQEVILRCVPISNHLYFYWYRQILGQKVEFLVSFYNNEISEKSEIFDDQFSVERPDGSNFTLKIRSTKLEDSAMYFCASRGQGDNSPLHFGNGTRLTVT.

This sequence joins TRBV4-1 and TRBJ2-2; no clear D gene. The V and J ends lost 1 base and 3 bases respectively, with 12 bases between them. The germline V gene encodes CDR1 MGHRA and CDR2 YSYEKL. The CDR3 is 16 residues long. The CDR3 loop reads CASSQVPRAYTGELFF. The CDR3 DNA reads as TGCGCCAGCAGCCAAGTTCCCCGGGCCTACACCGGGGAGCTGTTTTTT.

In its sample, this clonotype was seen a few times. The genes are TRBV29-1 and TRBJ1-5, with D maybe TRBD1 (5 bases). The V end lost 6 bases, the J end lost 0 bases, and 12 bases lay between the germline ends. In germline, CDR1 is SQVTM, CDR2 ANQGSEA. The CDR3 extends over 14 amino acids. CDR3 DNA sequence: TGCAGCGTCCGGGACGGGGATAGCAATCAGCCCCAGCATTTT. It is translated as CSVRDGDSNQPQHF.

This sequence joins TRBV18 and TRBJ1-1, with TRBD1 as a possible D gene (5 bases). From germline, CDR1 is KGHSH and CDR2 LQKENI. The length of the CDR3 is 15 residues. The V end was cut by 1 base, the J end by 6 bases, with 15 bases between. This CDR3 reads CASSPLGESASEAFF. The CDR3 DNA reads TGTGCCAGCTCACCACTAGGGGAATCGGCGTCTGAAGCTTTCTTT.

The rearrangement joins TRBV7-8 to TRBJ2-7; 11 bases fit TRBD2. V trimming: 5 bases; J trimming: 1 base; junction bases outside the gene matches: 7. The length of the CDR3 is 16 residues. Germline V gene data show CDR1 as SGHVS and CDR2 as FQNEAQ. The CDR3 bases are TGTGCCAGCAGCATAGGAGGACTAGCGGGTTCCTACGAGCAGTACGTC. Translated, it gives CASSIGGLAGSYEQYV.

This chain links TRBV12-3 or TRBV12-4 with TRBJ1-6, with D hard to call. V was shortened by 6 bases and J by 5 bases, with 8 bases between the two germline ends. The CDR3 is 13 residues long. In DNA, the CDR3 is TGTGCCAGCAGGGCTAGGAATAATTCACCCCTCCACTTT. It is translated as CASRARNNSPLHF.

J is TRBJ2-1 and V is TRBV7-2, with 9 positions matching TRBD1. This CDR3 is 15 amino acids long. V trimming: 5 bases; J trimming: 10 bases; junction bases outside the gene matches: 12. CDR1 SGHTA and CDR2 FQGNSA come from the germline V gene. The CDR3 region has the DNA TGTGCCAGCAGCGGACGCCGGGACAGGGTTGGGGAGCAGTTCTTC. This translates into CASSGRRDRVGEQFF.

This clonotype was seen many times. CDR3 nucleotide sequence: TGTGCCAGCTTGGACTACCCGGGTGAGCAGTACGTC. Its translation: CASLDYPGEQYV. This chain connects TRBV2 to TRBJ2-7; a possible D gene is TRBD2 (6 bases). The CDR3 covers 12 residues. V lost 8 bases, J lost 7 bases, and 15 bases lay in between. Germline V gene data show CDR1 as SNHLY and CDR2 as FYNNEI.

The rearrangement links TRBV14 to TRBJ2-1; D is uncertain. CDR3 length equals 17 residues. The ends were cut back, 0 bases at V and 0 bases at J, with 12 bases in the middle. Looked up from germline, CDR1 is SGHDN and CDR2 is FVKESK. CDR3 amino acids: CASSQDFPISSYNEQFF. The CDR3 DNA reads TGTGCCAGCAGCCAAGATTTTCCGATAAGCTCCTACAATGAGCAGTTCTTC.

The chain employs TRBV9 and TRBJ2-2; D may be TRBD1 (5 bases). Trimming took 3 bases from V and 3 from J, leaving 12 bases between them. Per the germline V gene, CDR1 is SGDLS and CDR2 is YYNGEE. CDR3 length: 15 residues. The CDR3 sequence is CASSAPTVDTGELFF. The CDR3, as DNA: TGTGCCAGCAGCGCACCGACAGTGGACACCGGGGAGCTGTTTTTT.

The rearrangement joins TRBV29-1 to TRBJ1-3; no clear D. V was clipped by 3 bases and J by 9 bases, with 9 bases between them. The CDR3 consists of 11 residues. Germline CDR1 and CDR2: SQVTM and ANQGSEA. The CDR3, as DNA: TGCAGCGTTGACTGGCTAAGCACCATATATTTT. It specifies CSVDWLSTIYF.

This clonotype has at least ten counts. This sequence joins TRBV7-3 and TRBJ2-1; perhaps TRBD2 as D (5 bases). The CDR3 totals 13 residues. Between the trimmed V and J ends, which lost 2 bases and 9 bases, there was a span of 11 bases. Germline V gene data show CDR1 as SGHTA and CDR2 as FQGTGA. This CDR3 reads CASSLLSSSEQFF. In nucleotides, the CDR3 is TGTGCCAGCAGCTTACTCTCTAGCTCTGAGCAGTTCTTC.

J is TRBJ2-5 and V is TRBV7-2; D may match TRBD1 or TRBD2 (5 bases each). The CDR3 loop spans 15 amino acids. Trimming stripped 5 bases from V and 1 base from J, with 14 bases between. Germline V gives CDR1 SGHTA, CDR2 FQGNSA. The CDR3 sequence is CASSRAGGRQETQYF. The CDR3 DNA sequence: TGTGCCAGCAGCCGGGCTGGGGGACGCCAAGAGACCCAGTACTTC.

This clonotype was seen a handful of times. This chain connects TRBV14 to TRBJ2-3, with D hard to call. This CDR3 has 13 residues. V was clipped by 3 bases and J by 2 bases, with 6 bases between them. Germline V gene sequence: CDR1 SGHDN, CDR2 FVKESK. The CDR3 loop is CASSQYLTDTQYF. CDR3 bases: TGTGCCAGCAGCCAGTATCTCACAGATACGCAGTATTTT. Using reference TRBV14 and TRBJ2-3 for the parts outside the CDR3, the full variable domain is EAGVTQFPSHSVIEKGQTVTLRCDPISGHDNLYWYRRVMGKEIKFLLHFVKESKQDESGMPNNRFLAERTGGTYSTLKVQPAELEDSGVYFCASSQYLTDTQYFGPGTRLTVL.

This clonotype was seen a single time. The CDR3 loop is CASSSGLAGTDTQYF. CDR3 nucleotide sequence: TGTGCCAGCAGCTCGGGACTAGCGGGGACAGATACGCAGTATTTT. V gene TRBV11-2 combines with J gene TRBJ2-3; TRBD2 matches 13 bases. CDR1 and CDR2 from the germline V gene are SGHAT and FQNNGV. J was trimmed by 3 bases and V by 4 bases; bases with no gene match: 1. This CDR3 region has 15 residues. Full variable domain (remainder filled in from reference TRBV11-2 and TRBJ2-3): EAGVAQSPRYKIIEKRQSVAFWCNPISGHATLYWYQQILGQGPKLLIQFQNNGVVDDSQLPKDRFSAERLKGVDSTLKIQPAKLEDSAVYLCASSSGLAGTDTQYFGPGTRLTVL.

This clonotype was recorded a few times. This rearrangement joins TRBV2 to TRBJ1-2, with 7 positions matching TRBD1. There are 13 residues in the CDR3. With V trimmed by 5 bases and J by 4 bases, 4 bases remained unmatched. CDR1 and CDR2 from the germline V gene are SNHLY and FYNNEI. The CDR3 here is CASSNQGVYGYTF. The DNA of the CDR3 is TGTGCCAGCAGTAACCAGGGGGTCTATGGCTACACCTTC.

This clonotype has at least ten counts. The chain uses TRBV12-3 or TRBV12-4 and TRBJ1-1, with D unresolved. The CDR3 has 14 amino acids. V was clipped by 0 bases and J by 3 bases, with 8 bases between them. The CDR3 DNA is TGTGCCAGCAGTTTAGCGGCGGGCCACACTGAAGCTTTCTTT. Amino acid sequence: CASSLAAGHTEAFF.

This clonotype was detected only a few times. The chain couples TRBV3-1 to TRBJ2-1; 9 bases are a match to TRBD2. Germline CDR1 and CDR2: LGHDT and YNNKEL (reference sequence). This CDR3 is 15 amino acids long. Losses at the gene ends were 4 bases for V and 6 bases for J; bases not matched to a gene: 7. The CDR3 coding sequence is TGTGCCAGCAGCCTTAGCGGGGGACGGTTCAATGAGCAGTTCTTC. Its protein is CASSLSGGRFNEQFF.

There are a few counts of this clonotype. The rearrangement links TRBV4-2 to TRBJ1-5; D remains unclear. This CDR3 comprises 16 residues. V lost 0 bases and J lost 3, with 12 bases in between. Germline lookup yields CDR1 LGHNA and CDR2 YNFKEQ. Here the CDR3 DNA reads TGTGCCAGCAGCCAAGAAGGCGGGAATCTCAATCAGCCCCAGCATTTT. Amino acids: CASSQEGGNLNQPQHF.

The chain carries TRBV5-1 and TRBJ2-2, with TRBD1 matching 8 bases. J lost 4 bases, V lost 0 bases, and 5 bases had no gene match. Germline V gives CDR1 SGHRS, CDR2 YFSETQ. The CDR3 contains 16 residues. The CDR3 sequence: CASSLDGTGATGELFF. Here the CDR3 DNA reads TGCGCCAGCAGCTTGGACGGGACAGGAGCCACCGGGGAGCTGTTTTTT. The complete variable domain, with remaining parts taken from reference TRBV5-1 and TRBJ2-2, reads KAGVTQTPRYLIKTRGQQVTLSCSPISGHRSVSWYQQTPGQGLQFLFEYFSETQRNKGNFPGRFSGRQFSNSRSEMNVSTLELGDSALYLCASSLDGTGATGELFFGEGSRLTVL.

The V gene is TRBV5-6, the J gene TRBJ1-3; D remains ambiguous. V was cut by 0 bases and J by 1 base, with 5 bases left in between. Germline V gene data show CDR1 as SGHDT and CDR2 as YYEEEE. The length of the CDR3 is 14 residues. The CDR3 DNA follows: TGTGCCAGCAGCTTGGACCGTTCTGGAAACACCATATATTTT. Its translation is CASSLDRSGNTIYF. The full variable domain, with the rest looked up from reference TRBV5-6 and TRBJ1-3, is DAGVTQSPTHLIKTRGQQVTLRCSPKSGHDTVSWYQQALGQGPQFIFQYYEEEERQRGNFPDRFSGHQFPNYSSELNVNALLLGDSALYLCASSLDRSGNTIYFGEGSWLTVV.

This clonotype showed up just a few times. The chain recombines TRBV5-1 with TRBJ2-3; D may match TRBD1 or TRBD2 (5 bases each). The CDR3 is 16 residues long. Per the germline V gene, CDR1 is SGHRS and CDR2 is YFSETQ. V lost 5 bases and J 9 bases, leaving 25 bases between the germline ends. The CDR3: CASSLTGAPTERTQYF. DNA for the CDR3: TGCGCCAGCAGTTTAACCGGGGCCCCCACAGAACGAACGCAGTATTTT. Combining the CDR3 with reference TRBV5-1 and TRBJ2-3 gives the whole variable domain KAGVTQTPRYLIKTRGQQVTLSCSPISGHRSVSWYQQTPGQGLQFLFEYFSETQRNKGNFPGRFSGRQFSNSRSEMNVSTLELGDSALYLCASSLTGAPTERTQYFGPGTRLTVL.

The sample holds a few counts of this clonotype. For the CDR3, the DNA is TGTGCCAGCAGCCCTGCGGGGGACATCACAGATACGCAGTATTTT. It codes for CASSPAGDITDTQYF. The V gene is TRBV11-3, the J gene TRBJ2-3; D might be TRBD2 (7 bases). Germline CDR1 is SGHNT and CDR2 is YENEEA. The V and J ends lost 5 bases and 2 bases respectively, with 14 bases between them. The CDR3 runs 15 residues.

This clonotype was counted at least ten times. The J gene is TRBJ1-2, the V gene TRBV20-1, with 7 bases that match TRBD1. This CDR3 has 15 amino acids. Germline-derived CDR1 and CDR2 are DFQATT and SNEGSKA (reference sequence). With 0 bases clipped from V and 5 bases from J, the junction kept 9 bases outside the gene matches. The CDR3 DNA is TGCAGTGCTAGAGATGATCCAGGGGGAGGGTATGGCTACACCTTC. It translates to CSARDDPGGGYGYTF.